This T cell receptor beta chain was profiled in a study of blood T cell repertoires in COVID-19. Measured with immunoSEQ multiplex PCR; TCRdb has only the in-frame clones, and not every one. The sample holds about 190,000 clones; approximately 86% are singletons and the top ten take approximately 7%. Within the sample, this clone is medium-sized (0.01 to 0.1%). V lost 4 bases and J lost 6; bases outside the gene matches: 8. CDR1 is LGHNA and CDR2 is YSLEER in the germline V gene. The CDR3 spans 15 residues. While infection was still active, Seattle patients were enrolled and then followed longitudinally.

Sequencing used peripheral blood. The receptor was isolated from a man aged 80 or over with COVID-19, enrolled during active disease. The chain combines TRBV4-3 with TRBJ1-2, with 10 bases identical to TRBD1. CDR3 sequence (DNA): TGCGCCAGCAGCCCGGGGACAGGGGAGGTCGATGGCTACACCTTC. Translated: CASSPGTGEVDGYTF.